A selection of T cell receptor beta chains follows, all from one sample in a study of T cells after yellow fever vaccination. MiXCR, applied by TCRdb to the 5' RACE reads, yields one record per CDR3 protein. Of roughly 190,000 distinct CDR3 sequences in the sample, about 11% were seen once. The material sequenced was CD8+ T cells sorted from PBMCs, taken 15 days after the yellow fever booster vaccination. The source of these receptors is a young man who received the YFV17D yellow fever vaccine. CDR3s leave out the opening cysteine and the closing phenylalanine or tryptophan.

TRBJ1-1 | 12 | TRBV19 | ASSPMYRVSEAF
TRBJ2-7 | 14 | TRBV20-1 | SARTPGEQGPYEQY
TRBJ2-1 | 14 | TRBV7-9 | ASSPRGLAVLNEQF
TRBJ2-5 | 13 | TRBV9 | ASSVVPAGLETQY
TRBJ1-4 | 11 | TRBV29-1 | SVVVITNEKLF
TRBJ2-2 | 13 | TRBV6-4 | ASSDKTGGPGELF
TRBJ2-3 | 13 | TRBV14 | ASSQDLSSTDTQY
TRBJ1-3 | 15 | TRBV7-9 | ASSSLSTGGSGNTIY
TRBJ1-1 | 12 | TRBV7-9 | ASSPQRAGTEAF
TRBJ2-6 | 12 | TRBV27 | ASSLYTGANVLT
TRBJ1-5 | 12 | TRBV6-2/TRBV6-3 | ASSLGTGTQPQH
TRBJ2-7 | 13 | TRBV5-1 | ASSLRHGEDYEQY
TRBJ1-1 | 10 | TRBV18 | ASATGSTEAF
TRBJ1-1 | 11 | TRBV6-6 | ASSVTVITEAF
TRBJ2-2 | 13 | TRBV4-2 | ASSQGFGVTGELF
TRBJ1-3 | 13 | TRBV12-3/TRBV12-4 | ASSSLGWTINTIY
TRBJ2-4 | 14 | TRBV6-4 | ASSVFRGRAKNIQY
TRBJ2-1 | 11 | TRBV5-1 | ASSLAEVNEQF
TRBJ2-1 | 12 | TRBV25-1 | ASSVRPSYNEQF
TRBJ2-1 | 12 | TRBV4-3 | ASSQGTAWGEQF
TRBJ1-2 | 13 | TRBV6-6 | ASSYEELARDGYT
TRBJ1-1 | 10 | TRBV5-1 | ASQGSDTEAF
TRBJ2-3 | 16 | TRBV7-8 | ASSWEMFRGGQKDTQY
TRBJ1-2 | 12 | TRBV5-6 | ASSFGQANYGYT
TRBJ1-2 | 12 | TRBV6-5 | ASSYSWGNYGYT
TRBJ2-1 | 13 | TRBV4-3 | ASSPGQGVRNEQF